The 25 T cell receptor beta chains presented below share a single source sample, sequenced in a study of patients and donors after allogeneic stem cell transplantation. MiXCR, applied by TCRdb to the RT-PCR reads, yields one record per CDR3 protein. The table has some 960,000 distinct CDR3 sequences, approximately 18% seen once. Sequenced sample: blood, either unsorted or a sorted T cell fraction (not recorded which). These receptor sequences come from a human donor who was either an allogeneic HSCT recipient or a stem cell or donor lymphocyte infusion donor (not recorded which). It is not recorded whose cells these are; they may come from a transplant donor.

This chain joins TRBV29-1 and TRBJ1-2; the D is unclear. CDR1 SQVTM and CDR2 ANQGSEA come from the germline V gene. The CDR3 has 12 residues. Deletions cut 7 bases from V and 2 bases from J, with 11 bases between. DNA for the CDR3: TGCAGCGCACCCGACAACAACTATGGCTACACCTTC. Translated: CSAPDNNYGYTF.

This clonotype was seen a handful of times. CDR3 bases: TGTGCCAGCAGTTTAGGCCAGACTGGAAACACCATATATTTT. This sequence encodes CASSLGQTGNTIYF. The chain links TRBV12-3 or TRBV12-4 to TRBJ1-3; D call uncertain. V was pared by 1 base and J by 2 bases, with 6 bases between. CDR3 size: 14 residues.

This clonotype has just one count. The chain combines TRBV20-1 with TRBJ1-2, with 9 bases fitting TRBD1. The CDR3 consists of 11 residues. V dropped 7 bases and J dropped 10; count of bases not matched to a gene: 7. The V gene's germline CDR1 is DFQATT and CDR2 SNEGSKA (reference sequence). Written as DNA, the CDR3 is TGCAGTGTCGGGACAGGGATAGCCTACACCTTC. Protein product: CSVGTGIAYTF.

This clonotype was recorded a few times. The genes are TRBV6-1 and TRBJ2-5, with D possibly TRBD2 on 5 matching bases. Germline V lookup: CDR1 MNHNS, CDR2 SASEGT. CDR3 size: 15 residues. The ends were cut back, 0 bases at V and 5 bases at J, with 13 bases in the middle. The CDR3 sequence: CASSEALSSTETQYF. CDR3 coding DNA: TGTGCCAGCAGTGAAGCGCTGTCTAGCACCGAGACCCAGTACTTC.

CDR3 bases: TGTGCCACCAGCAGAGATAACACCGGGGAGCTGTTTTTT. It is translated as CATSRDNTGELFF. V and J are TRBV15 and TRBJ2-2; D call uncertain. There are 13 residues in the CDR3. Germline V CDR1 and CDR2: LNHNV, YYDKDF (reference sequence). Trimming stripped 0 bases from V and 2 bases from J, with 1 base between.

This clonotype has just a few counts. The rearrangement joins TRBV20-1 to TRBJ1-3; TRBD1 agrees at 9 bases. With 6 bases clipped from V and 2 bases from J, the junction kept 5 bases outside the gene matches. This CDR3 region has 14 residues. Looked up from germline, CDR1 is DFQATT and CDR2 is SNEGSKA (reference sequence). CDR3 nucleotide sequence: TGCAGTGCAACAGGGGGCAGGGCTGGAAACACCATATATTTT. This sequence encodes CSATGGRAGNTIYF.

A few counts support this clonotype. The CDR3 here is CSARDLEATGDRGQETQYF. CDR3 DNA: TGCAGTGCTAGAGATTTGGAGGCGACAGGGGATCGGGGGCAAGAGACCCAGTACTTC. The chain has TRBV20-1 and TRBJ2-5; 8 positions match TRBD1. The junction had 17 bases not matched to a gene; V was cut back by 0 bases and J by 2 bases. This CDR3 is built from 19 residues. Germline V gene lookup returns CDR1 DFQATT and CDR2 SNEGSKA (reference sequence).

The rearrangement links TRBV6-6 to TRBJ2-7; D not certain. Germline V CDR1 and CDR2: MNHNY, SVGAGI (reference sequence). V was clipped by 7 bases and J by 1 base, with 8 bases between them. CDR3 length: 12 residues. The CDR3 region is CASTDISYEQYF. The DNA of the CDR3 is TGTGCCAGCACAGACATTTCCTACGAGCAGTACTTC.

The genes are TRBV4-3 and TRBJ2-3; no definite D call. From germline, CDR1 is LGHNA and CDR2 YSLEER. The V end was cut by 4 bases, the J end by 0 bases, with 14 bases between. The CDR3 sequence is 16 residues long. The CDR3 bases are TGCGCCAGCAGCCCCAACGCCCCACGGAGCACAGATACGCAGTATTTT. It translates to CASSPNAPRSTDTQYF.

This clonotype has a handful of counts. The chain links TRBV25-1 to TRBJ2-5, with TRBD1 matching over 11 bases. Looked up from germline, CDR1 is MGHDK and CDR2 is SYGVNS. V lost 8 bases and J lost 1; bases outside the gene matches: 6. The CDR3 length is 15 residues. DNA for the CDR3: TGTGCCAGCTCGGGACAGGGGGGTTTCCAAGAGACCCAGTACTTC. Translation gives CASSGQGGFQETQYF.

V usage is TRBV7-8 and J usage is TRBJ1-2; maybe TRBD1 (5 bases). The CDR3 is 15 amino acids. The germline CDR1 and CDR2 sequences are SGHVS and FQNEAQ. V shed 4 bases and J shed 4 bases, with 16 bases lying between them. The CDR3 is CASSSRDVGTYGYTF. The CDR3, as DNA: TGTGCCAGCAGCTCCAGGGATGTGGGGACCTATGGCTACACCTTC.

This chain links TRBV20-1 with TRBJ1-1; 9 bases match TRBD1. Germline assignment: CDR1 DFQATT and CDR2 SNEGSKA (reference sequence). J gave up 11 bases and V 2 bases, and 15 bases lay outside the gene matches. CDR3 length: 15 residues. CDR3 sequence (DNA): TGCAGTGCTAGATCCCCGGGACAGGGAACGAGGCTGGCTTTCTTT. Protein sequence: CSARSPGQGTRLAFF.

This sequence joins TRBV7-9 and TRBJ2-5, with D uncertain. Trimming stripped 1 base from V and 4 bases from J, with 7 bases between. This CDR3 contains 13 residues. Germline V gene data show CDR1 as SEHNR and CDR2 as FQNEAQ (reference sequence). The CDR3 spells CASSLGWRETQYF. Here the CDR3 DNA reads TGTGCCAGCAGCTTAGGATGGCGAGAGACCCAGTACTTC.

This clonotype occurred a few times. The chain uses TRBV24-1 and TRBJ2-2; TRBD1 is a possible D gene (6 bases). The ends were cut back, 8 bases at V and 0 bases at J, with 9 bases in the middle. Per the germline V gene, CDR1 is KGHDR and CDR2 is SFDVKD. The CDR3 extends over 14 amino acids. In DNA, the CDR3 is TGTGCCACCACAGACAGGCCGAACACCGGGGAGCTGTTTTTT. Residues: CATTDRPNTGELFF.

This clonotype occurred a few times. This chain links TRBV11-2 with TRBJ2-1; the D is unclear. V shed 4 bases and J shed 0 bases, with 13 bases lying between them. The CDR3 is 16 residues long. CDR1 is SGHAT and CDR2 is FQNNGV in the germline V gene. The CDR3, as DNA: TGTGCCAGCAGCTCCCCGTTCCGAAGCTCCTACAATGAGCAGTTCTTC. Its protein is CASSSPFRSSYNEQFF.

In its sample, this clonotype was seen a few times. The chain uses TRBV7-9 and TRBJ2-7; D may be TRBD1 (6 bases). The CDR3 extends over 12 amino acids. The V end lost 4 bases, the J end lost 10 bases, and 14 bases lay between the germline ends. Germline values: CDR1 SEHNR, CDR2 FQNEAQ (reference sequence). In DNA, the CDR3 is TGTGCCAGCAGCTCCGTGACAGGAGAACAGTACTTC. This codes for CASSSVTGEQYF.

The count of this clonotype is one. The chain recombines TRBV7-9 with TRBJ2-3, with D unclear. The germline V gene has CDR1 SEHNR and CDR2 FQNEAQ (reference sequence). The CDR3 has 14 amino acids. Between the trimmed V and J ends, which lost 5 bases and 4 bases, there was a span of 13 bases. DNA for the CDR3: TGTGCCAGCAGCCCGTCGATCCGGGCAGATACGCAGTATTTT. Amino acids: CASSPSIRADTQYF.

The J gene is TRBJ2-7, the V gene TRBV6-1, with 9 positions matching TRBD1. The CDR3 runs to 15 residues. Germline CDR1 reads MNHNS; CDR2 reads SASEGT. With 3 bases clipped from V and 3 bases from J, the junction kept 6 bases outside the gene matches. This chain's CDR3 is CASSDPTGGNYEQYF. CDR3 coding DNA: TGTGCCAGCAGTGATCCCACAGGGGGCAACTACGAGCAGTACTTC.

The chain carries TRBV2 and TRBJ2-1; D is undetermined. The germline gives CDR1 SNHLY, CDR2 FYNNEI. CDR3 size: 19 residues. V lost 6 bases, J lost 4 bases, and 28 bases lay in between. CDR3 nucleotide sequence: TGTGCCAGCAGCACCCGTTCATCTGTGTCCCCCTTGGGTTACAATGAGCAGTTCTTC. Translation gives CASSTRSSVSPLGYNEQFF.

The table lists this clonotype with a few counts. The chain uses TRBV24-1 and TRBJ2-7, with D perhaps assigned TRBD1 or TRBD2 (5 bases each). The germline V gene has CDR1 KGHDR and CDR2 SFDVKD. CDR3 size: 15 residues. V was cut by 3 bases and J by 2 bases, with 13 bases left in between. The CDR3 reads CATSDGGTGPYEQYF. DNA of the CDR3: TGTGCCACCAGTGATGGTGGGACGGGACCCTACGAGCAGTACTTC.

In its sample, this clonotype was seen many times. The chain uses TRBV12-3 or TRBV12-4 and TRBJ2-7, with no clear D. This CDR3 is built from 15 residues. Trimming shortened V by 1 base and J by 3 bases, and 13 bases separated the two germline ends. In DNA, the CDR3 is TGTGCCAGCAGTTTAGAAGTGGGCCAGAACTACGAGCAGTACTTC. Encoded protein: CASSLEVGQNYEQYF.

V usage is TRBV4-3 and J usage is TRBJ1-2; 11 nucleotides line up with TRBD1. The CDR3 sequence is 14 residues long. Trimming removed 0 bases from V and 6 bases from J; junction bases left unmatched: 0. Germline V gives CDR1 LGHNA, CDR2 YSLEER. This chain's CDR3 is CASSQEGQGDGYTF. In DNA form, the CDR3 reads TGCGCCAGCAGCCAAGAGGGACAGGGGGATGGCTACACCTTC.

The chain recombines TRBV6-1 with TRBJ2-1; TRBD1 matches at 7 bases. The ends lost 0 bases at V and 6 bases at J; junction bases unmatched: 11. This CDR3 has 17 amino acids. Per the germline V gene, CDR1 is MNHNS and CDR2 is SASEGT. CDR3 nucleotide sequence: TGTGCCAGCAGTGAAGCCCGACAGGGCCAGAAGCCCAATGAGCAGTTCTTC. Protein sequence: CASSEARQGQKPNEQFF.

For the CDR3, the DNA is TGTGCCAGCTTAGGTGAGGGGGACATAAATCAGCCCCAGCATTTT. This encodes CASLGEGDINQPQHF. This chain links TRBV12-3 or TRBV12-4 with TRBJ1-5; maybe TRBD1 (6 bases). This CDR3 is 15 amino acids long. The V gene lost 8 bases and the J gene lost 4 bases, with 18 bases spanning the gap.

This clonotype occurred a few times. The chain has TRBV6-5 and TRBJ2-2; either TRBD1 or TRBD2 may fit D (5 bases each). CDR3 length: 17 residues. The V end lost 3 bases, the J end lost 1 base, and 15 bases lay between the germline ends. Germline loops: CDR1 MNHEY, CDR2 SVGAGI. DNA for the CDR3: TGTGCCAGCAGTTATCATATTGGGACCGAGAACACCGGGGAGCTGTTTTTT. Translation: CASSYHIGTENTGELFF.